This TCR beta chain comes out of a study of cytomegalovirus exposure and HLA in healthy donors. Study-level background: Later, an analysis reported that the 95 to 150 validation repertoires had used the same platform as the approximately 600 first-cohort repertoires.

Using immunoSEQ multiplex PCR, the repertoire was profiled, and TCRdb retains in-frame clones only, with some absent. The sample records some 80,000 clones, 90% to 96% being singletons. The germline V and J ends were trimmed by 3 bases and 7 bases, with 18 bases remaining between them. Germline values: CDR1 LNHNV, CDR2 YYDKDF (reference sequence). This CDR3 spans 15 amino acids. This TCR came from a man younger than 30 in good health and CMV-seropositive. The chain recombines TRBV15 with TRBJ1-1; tentative D call: TRBD1 (5 bases). Sequences were obtained from PBMCs. CDR3 region: CATSSRPGGGVEAFF. For the CDR3, the DNA is TGTGCCACCAGCAGCAGGCCAGGTGGGGGGGTTGAAGCTTTCTTT.